Described below is a single TCR beta chain sequence and its context. This sample was taken from a study of cytomegalovirus exposure and HLA in healthy donors. The PCR employed 60 Vbeta primers together with 13 Jbeta primers. Using immunoSEQ multiplex PCR, the repertoire was profiled, and TCRdb retains in-frame clones only, with some absent. The sample comprises over 150,000 clones, 70% to 80% of which are singletons, and roughly 1.4% rests with the top ten. Germline values: CDR1 ENHRY, CDR2 SYGVKD. The CDR3 sequence is 19 residues long. V lost 0 bases to trimming and J lost 0 bases; unmatched junction nucleotides: 13.

The rearrangement uses TRBV10-3 and TRBJ1-1; 7 positions agree with TRBD1. The origin of this receptor is a woman aged 25 to 39 in good health and CMV-seropositive. Sequencing was performed on PBMCs. CDR3 DNA: TGTGCCATCAGTGAGTCGGGGTTAGGGCAGGGGGATTTGAACACTGAAGCTTTCTTT. Its translation is CAISESGLGQGDLNTEAFF.